This T cell receptor (beta chain) originates from a study of shared clonotypes between healthy human individuals. Genomic DNA (from each subset) was split evenly across several immunoSEQ plates. The method was immunoSEQ multiplex PCR; TCRdb's version includes in-frame clones alone and lacks a portion of them. The table lists 400,000 to 600,000 clones, 90% to 96% of them singletons. Losses at the gene ends were 5 bases for V and 2 bases for J; bases not matched to a gene: 8. This CDR3 has 17 residues. Germline V gene sequence: CDR1 ENHRY, CDR2 SYGVKD. Study results and caveats: A reduction in generation probabilities was seen for non-shared clonotypes relative to those shared by all four donors.

There were no recent acute infections or vaccinations among the donors, who were healthy HIV-negative adults. Notes on this clone: What it binds is unknown.

V usage is TRBV10-3 and J usage is TRBJ2-1; TRBD2 matches 11 bases. The sequence was collected from a woman aged 30 to 39 in good health. Input material: naive CD4+ T cells sorted from blood. The subset is: CD45RA+ positively selected. The CDR3 spells CAISNKLAGVAYNEQFF. CDR3 DNA: TGTGCCATCAGTAACAAACTAGCGGGAGTTGCCTACAATGAGCAGTTCTTC.